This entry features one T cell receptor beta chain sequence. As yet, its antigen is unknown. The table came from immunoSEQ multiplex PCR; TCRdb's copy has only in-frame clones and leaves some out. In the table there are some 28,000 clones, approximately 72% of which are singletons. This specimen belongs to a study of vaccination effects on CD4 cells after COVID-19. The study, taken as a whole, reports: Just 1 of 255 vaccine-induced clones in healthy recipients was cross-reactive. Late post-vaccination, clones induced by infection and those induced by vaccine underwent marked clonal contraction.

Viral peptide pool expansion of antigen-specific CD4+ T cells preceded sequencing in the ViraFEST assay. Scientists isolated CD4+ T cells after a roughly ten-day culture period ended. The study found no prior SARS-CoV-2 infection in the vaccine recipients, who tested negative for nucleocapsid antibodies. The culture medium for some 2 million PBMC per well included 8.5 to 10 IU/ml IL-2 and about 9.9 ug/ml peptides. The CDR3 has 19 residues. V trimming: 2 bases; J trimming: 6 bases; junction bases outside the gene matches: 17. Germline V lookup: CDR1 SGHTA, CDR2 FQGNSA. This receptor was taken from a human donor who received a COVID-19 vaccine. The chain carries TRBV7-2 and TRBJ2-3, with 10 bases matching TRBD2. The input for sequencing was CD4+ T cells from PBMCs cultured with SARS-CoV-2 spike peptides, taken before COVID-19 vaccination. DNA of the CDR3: TGTGCCAGCAGCTTAAGAGAGAAGCGGGGGGGCCGGGTTCCGGATACGCAGTATTTT. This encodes CASSLREKRGGRVPDTQYF. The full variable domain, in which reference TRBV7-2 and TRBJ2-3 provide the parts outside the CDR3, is GAGVSQSPSNKVTEKGKDVELRCDPISGHTALYWYRQSLGQGLEFLIYFQGNSAPDKSGLPSDRFSAERTGGSVSTLTIQRTQQEDSAVYLCASSLREKRGGRVPDTQYFGPGTRLTVL.